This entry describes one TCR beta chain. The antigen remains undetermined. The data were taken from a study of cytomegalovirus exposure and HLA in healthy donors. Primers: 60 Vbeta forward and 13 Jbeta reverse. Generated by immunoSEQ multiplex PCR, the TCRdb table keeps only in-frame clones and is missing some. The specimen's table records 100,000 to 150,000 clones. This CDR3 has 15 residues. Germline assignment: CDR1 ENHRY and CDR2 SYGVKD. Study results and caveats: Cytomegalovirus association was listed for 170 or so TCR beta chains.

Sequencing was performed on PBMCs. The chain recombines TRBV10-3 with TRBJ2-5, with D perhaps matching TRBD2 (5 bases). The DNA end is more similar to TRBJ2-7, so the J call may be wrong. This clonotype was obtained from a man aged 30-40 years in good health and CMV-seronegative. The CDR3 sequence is CAISGNPDSTYEQYF. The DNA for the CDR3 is TGTGCCATCAGTGGGAACCCGGACTCTACCTACGAGCAGTACTTC.